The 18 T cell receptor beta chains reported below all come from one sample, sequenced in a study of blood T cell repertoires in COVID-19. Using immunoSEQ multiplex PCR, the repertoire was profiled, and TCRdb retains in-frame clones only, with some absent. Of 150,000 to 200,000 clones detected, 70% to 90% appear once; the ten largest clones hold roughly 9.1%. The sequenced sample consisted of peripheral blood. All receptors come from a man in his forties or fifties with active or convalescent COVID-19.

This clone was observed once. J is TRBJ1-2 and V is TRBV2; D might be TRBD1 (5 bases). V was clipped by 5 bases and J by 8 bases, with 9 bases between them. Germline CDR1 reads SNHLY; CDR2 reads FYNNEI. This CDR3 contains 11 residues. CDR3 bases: TGTGCCAGCAGTCGGGAGGGGGGCTACACCTTC. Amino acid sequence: CASSREGGYTF.

The CDR3 sequence: CASSGQGAEKLFF. CDR3 sequence (DNA): TGTGCCAGCAGTGGTCAGGGGGCTGAAAAACTGTTTTTT. The chain joins TRBV2 to TRBJ1-4; 8 nucleotides align to TRBD1. The CDR3 contains 13 residues. V was clipped by 4 bases and J by 7 bases; unmatched bases: 2. Germline lookup yields CDR1 SNHLY and CDR2 FYNNEI.

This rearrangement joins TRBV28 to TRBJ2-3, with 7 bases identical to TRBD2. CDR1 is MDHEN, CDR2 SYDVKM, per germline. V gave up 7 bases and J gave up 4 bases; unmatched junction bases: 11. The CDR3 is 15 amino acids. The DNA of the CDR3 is TGTGCCAGCAACGGAGGGCTAGCGGAGGCAGATACGCAGTATTTT. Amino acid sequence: CASNGGLAEADTQYF.

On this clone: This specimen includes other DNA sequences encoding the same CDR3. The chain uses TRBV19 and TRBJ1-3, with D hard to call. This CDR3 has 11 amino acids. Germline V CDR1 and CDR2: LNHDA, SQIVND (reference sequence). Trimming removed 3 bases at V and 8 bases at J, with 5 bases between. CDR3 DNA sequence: TGTGCCAGTAGTATCCGGGACACCATATATTTT. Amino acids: CASSIRDTIYF.

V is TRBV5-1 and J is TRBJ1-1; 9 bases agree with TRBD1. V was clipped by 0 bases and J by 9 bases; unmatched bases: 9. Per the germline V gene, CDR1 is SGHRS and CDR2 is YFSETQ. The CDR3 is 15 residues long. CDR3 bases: TGCGCCAGCAGCTTGGAGTCGATAGGACAGGGGCAAGCTTTCTTT. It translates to CASSLESIGQGQAFF.

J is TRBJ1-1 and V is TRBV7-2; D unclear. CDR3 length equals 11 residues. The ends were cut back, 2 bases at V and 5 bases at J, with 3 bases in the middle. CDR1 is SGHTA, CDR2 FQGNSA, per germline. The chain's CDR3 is CASSLRTEAFF. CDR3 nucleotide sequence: TGTGCCAGCAGCTTACGTACTGAAGCTTTCTTT.

The CDR3 protein is CASSPMTGGGQPQHF. The DNA for the CDR3 is TGTGCCAGCAGCCCGATGACAGGGGGCGGCCAGCCCCAGCATTTT. This rearrangement joins TRBV3-1 (or the pseudogene TRBV3-2) to TRBJ1-5; TRBD1 matches 10 bases. Germline values: CDR1 LGHDT, CDR2 YNNKEL (reference sequence). The CDR3 length is 15 residues. The junction had 7 bases not matched to a gene; V was cut back by 4 bases and J by 7 bases.

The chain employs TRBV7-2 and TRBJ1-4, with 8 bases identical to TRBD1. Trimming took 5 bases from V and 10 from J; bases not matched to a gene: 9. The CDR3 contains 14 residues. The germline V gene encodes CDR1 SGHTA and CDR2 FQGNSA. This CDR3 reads CASSTDRGDGKLFF. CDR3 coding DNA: TGTGCCAGCAGCACCGACAGGGGCGACGGAAAACTGTTTTTT.

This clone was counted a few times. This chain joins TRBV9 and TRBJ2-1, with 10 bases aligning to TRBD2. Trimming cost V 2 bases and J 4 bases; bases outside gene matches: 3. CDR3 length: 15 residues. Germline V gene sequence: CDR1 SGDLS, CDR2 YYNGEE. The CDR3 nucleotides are TGTGCCAGCAGCGTCAGCGGGAGGGCATACAATGAGCAGTTCTTC. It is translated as CASSVSGRAYNEQFF.

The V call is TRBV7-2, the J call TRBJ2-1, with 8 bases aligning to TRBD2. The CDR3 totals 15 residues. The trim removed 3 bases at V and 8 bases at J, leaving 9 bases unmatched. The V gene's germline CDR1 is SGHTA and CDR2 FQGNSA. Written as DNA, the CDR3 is TGTGCCAGCAGCTTGTCTAGCGGGCTCATAGATGAGCAGTTCTTC. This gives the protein CASSLSSGLIDEQFF. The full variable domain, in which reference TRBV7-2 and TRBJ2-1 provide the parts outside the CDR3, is GAGVSQSPSNKVTEKGKDVELRCDPISGHTALYWYRQSLGQGLEFLIYFQGNSAPDKSGLPSDRFSAERTGGSVSTLTIQRTQQEDSAVYLCASSLSSGLIDEQFFGPGTRLTVL.

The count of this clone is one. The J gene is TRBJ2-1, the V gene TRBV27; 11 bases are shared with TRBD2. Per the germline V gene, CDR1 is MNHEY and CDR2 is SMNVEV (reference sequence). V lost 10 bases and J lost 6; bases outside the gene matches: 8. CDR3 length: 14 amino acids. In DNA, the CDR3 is TGTGCCACCACTAGCGGGAGATACAGCAATGAGCAGTTCTTC. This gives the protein CATTSGRYSNEQFF.

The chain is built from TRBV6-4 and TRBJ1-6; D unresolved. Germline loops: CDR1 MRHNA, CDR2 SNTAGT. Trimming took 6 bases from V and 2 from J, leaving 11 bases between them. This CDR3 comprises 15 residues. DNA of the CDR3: TGTGCCAGCAGGGTGACACATACCTATAATTCACCCCTCCACTTT. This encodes CASRVTHTYNSPLHF.

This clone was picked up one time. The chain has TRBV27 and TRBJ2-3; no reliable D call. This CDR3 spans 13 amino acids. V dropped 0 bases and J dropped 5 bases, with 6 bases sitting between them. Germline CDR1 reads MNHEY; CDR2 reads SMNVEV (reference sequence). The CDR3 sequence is CASSLSAGDTQYF. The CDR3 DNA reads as TGTGCCAGCAGTTTATCGGCAGGAGATACGCAGTATTTT.

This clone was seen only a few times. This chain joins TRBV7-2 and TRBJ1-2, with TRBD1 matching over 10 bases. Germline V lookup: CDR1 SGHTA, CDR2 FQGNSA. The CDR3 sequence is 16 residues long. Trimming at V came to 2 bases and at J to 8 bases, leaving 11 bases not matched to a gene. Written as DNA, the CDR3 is TGTGCCAGCAGCTTACGGGGTTCCGGGACAGGGGTCGGCTACACCTTC. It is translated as CASSLRGSGTGVGYTF.

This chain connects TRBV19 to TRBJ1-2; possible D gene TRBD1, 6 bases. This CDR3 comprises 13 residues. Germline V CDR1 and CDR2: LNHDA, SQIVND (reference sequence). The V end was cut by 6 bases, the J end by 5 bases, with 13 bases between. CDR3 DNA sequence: TGTGCCAGTAGAGGGACAAGGTTTTATGGCTACACCTTC. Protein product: CASRGTRFYGYTF.

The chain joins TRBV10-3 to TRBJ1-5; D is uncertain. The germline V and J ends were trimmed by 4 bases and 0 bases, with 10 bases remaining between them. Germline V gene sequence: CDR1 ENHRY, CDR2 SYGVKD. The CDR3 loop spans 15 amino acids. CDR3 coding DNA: TGTGCCATCAGTGTCGGTAGAGCTAGCAATCAGCCCCAGCATTTT. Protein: CAISVGRASNQPQHF.

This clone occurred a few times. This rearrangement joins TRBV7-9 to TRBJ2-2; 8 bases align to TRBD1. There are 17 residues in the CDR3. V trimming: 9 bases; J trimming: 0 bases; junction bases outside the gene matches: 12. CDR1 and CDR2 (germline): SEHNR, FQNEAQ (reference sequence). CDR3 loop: CASYPTTGGSNTGELFF. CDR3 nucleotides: TGTGCCAGTTACCCAACTACAGGGGGGTCGAACACCGGGGAGCTGTTTTTT. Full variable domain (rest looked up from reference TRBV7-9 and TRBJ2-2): DTGVSQNPRHKITKRGQNVTFRCDPISEHNRLYWYRQTLGQGPEFLTYFQNEAQLEKSRLLSDRFSAERPKGSFSTLEIQRTEQGDSAMYLCASYPTTGGSNTGELFFGEGSRLTVL.

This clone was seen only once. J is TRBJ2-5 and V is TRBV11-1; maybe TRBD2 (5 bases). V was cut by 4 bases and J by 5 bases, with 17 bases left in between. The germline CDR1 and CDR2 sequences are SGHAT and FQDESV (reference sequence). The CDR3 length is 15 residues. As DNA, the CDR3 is TGTGCCAGCAGCTCCCTGGCCACCTCGGGGGAGACCCAGTACTTC. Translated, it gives CASSSLATSGETQYF.